The 22 T cell receptor beta chains presented below share a single source sample, sequenced in a study of blood T cell repertoires in COVID-19. Profiling relied on immunoSEQ multiplex PCR, and the TCRdb table lists in-frame clones only, not all of them. The table has around 300,000 clones, around 88% seen once; the top ten hold less than 2.5%. The specimen sequenced was peripheral blood. All receptors come from a woman aged 25 to 45 who had recovered from COVID-19.

Turning to this clone: Other DNA sequences in this sample translate to the same CDR3. The chain couples TRBV5-1 to TRBJ1-3; D unclear. From germline, CDR1 is SGHRS and CDR2 YFSETQ. The V and J ends lost 3 bases and 4 bases respectively, with 5 bases between them. This CDR3 is 12 amino acids long. CDR3 bases: TGCGCCAGCAGCTCGGGAGGAAACACCATATATTTT. It codes for CASSSGGNTIYF.

The V call is TRBV9, the J call TRBJ2-6; D is undetermined. The V end was cut by 4 bases, the J end by 2 bases, with 16 bases between. From germline, CDR1 is SGDLS and CDR2 YYNGEE. There are 17 residues in the CDR3. The CDR3 reads CASSRFLGQAGANVLTF. In DNA, the CDR3 is TGTGCCAGCAGCAGATTTTTGGGCCAGGCTGGGGCCAACGTCCTGACTTTC.

The gene calls are TRBV5-8 and TRBJ1-2, with TRBD1 as a possible D gene (5 bases). This CDR3 is 13 amino acids long. Trimming removed 4 bases from V and 4 bases from J, with 11 bases in between. CDR1 SGHTS and CDR2 YDEGEE come from the germline V gene. CDR3 loop: CASSVRRGYGYTF. CDR3 bases: TGTGCCAGCAGCGTACGAAGGGGCTATGGCTACACCTTC.

Comments on this clone: The sample holds other DNA sequences that translate to the same CDR3. The chain is built from TRBV5-1 and TRBJ2-7; a possible D gene is TRBD2 (6 bases). Germline V lookup: CDR1 SGHRS, CDR2 YFSETQ. The CDR3 totals 13 residues. The V and J ends lost 2 bases and 3 bases respectively, with 9 bases between them. The CDR3 nucleotides read TGCGCCAGCAGCTTCGGGGGAGGCTACGAGCAGTACTTC. Encoded protein: CASSFGGGYEQYF.

This clone was seen more than once but under ten times. The chain combines TRBV27 with TRBJ1-5; D remains ambiguous. V was clipped by 8 bases and J by 2 bases, with 16 bases between them. Germline V gene sequence: CDR1 MNHEY, CDR2 SMNVEV (reference sequence). The CDR3 is 15 amino acids. CDR3 nucleotide sequence: TGTGCCAGCGGACCGACTATGTATGGCAATCAGCCCCAGCATTTT. Translated, it gives CASGPTMYGNQPQHF.

The J gene is TRBJ2-5, the V gene TRBV3-1 (or the pseudogene TRBV3-2), with TRBD2 identical over 13 bases. Trimming cost V 0 bases and J 0 bases; bases outside gene matches: 4. Germline-derived CDR1 and CDR2 are LGHDT and YNNKEL (reference sequence). This CDR3 has 18 residues. The CDR3 here is CASSQDPLAGGHQETQYF. CDR3 in DNA: TGTGCCAGCAGCCAAGATCCACTAGCGGGGGGGCACCAAGAGACCCAGTACTTC.

This clone appeared once. The chain uses TRBV10-1 and TRBJ2-2; D gene ambiguous. The germline gives CDR1 WNHNN, CDR2 SYGVQD (reference sequence). This CDR3 is 14 amino acids long. The V and J ends lost 6 bases and 2 bases respectively, with 10 bases between them. DNA for the CDR3: TGCGCCAGCAGGGTACAATCAAACACCGGGGAGCTGTTTTTT. This gives the protein CASRVQSNTGELFF.

The chain joins TRBV19 to TRBJ2-3; weak D call: TRBD2 (7 bases). Germline V gene lookup returns CDR1 LNHDA and CDR2 SQIVND (reference sequence). V lost 3 bases and J lost 4, with 17 bases in between. The CDR3 covers 16 residues. CDR3 DNA sequence: TGTGCCAGTAGTATTCGGAGGGGGGGCGAGGCAGATACGCAGTATTTT. Residues: CASSIRRGGEADTQYF. Filled out from reference TRBV19 and TRBJ2-3, the complete variable domain reads DGGITQSPKYLFRKEGQNVTLSCEQNLNHDAMYWYRQDPGQGLRLIYYSQIVNDFQKGDIAEGYSVSREKKESFPLTVTSAQKNPTAFYLCASSIRRGGEADTQYFGPGTRLTVL.

This chain uses TRBV4-1 with TRBJ2-3; TRBD2 agrees at 7 bases. CDR1 and CDR2 (germline): MGHRA, YSYEKL. Trimming removed 2 bases from V and 5 bases from J; junction bases left unmatched: 7. The CDR3 sequence is 15 residues long. The CDR3 bases are TGCGCCAGCAGCCAATGGGGGGGGTTTGAAGATACGCAGTATTTT. As protein: CASSQWGGFEDTQYF.

The genes are TRBV7-2 and TRBJ2-5; D is undetermined. CDR1 and CDR2 from the germline V gene are SGHTA and FQGNSA. Trimming shortened V by 1 base and J by 2 bases, and 8 bases separated the two germline ends. This CDR3 spans 14 amino acids. The CDR3 DNA reads TGTGCCAGCAGCTTAGGCGGCCGGCAAGAGACCCAGTACTTC. Its translation: CASSLGGRQETQYF. Supplemented by reference TRBV7-2 and TRBJ2-5, the full variable domain reads GAGVSQSPSNKVTEKGKDVELRCDPISGHTALYWYRQSLGQGLEFLIYFQGNSAPDKSGLPSDRFSAERTGGSVSTLTIQRTQQEDSAVYLCASSLGGRQETQYFGPGTRLLVL.

The chain joins TRBV2 to TRBJ1-5; D not certain. There are 13 residues in the CDR3. The V gene's germline CDR1 is SNHLY and CDR2 FYNNEI. V shed 2 bases and J shed 8 bases, with 10 bases lying between them. CDR3 amino acids: CASSESIAEPQHF. DNA of the CDR3: TGTGCCAGCAGTGAAAGTATCGCGGAGCCCCAGCATTTT.

The chain uses TRBV4-1 and TRBJ1-5; 8 bases agree with TRBD1. This CDR3 is 15 amino acids long. V dropped 2 bases and J dropped 3; count of bases not matched to a gene: 3. Germline lookup yields CDR1 MGHRA and CDR2 YSYEKL. The CDR3 spells CASSQLDRDNQPQHF. As DNA, the CDR3 is TGCGCCAGCAGCCAACTGGACAGGGACAATCAGCCCCAGCATTTT.

The chain has TRBV5-4 and TRBJ1-2, with D possibly being TRBD1 (5 bases). V was clipped by 0 bases and J by 2 bases, with 8 bases between them. Looked up from germline, CDR1 is SGHNT and CDR2 is YYREEE (reference sequence). The CDR3 runs 14 residues. The CDR3 DNA reads as TGTGCCAGCAGCTTGGAGGCAGGGAACTATGGCTACACCTTC. Its translation is CASSLEAGNYGYTF.

The CDR3: CAGNSFSNYGYTF. DNA of the CDR3: TGTGCCGGAAACAGCTTCAGTAACTATGGCTACACCTTC. J is TRBJ1-2 and V is TRBV2; no clear D gene. This CDR3 spans 13 amino acids. CDR1 is SNHLY and CDR2 is FYNNEI in the germline V gene. Trimming cost V 11 bases and J 1 base, with 14 bases left between them. Drawing the rest from reference TRBV2 and TRBJ1-2, the complete variable domain is EPEVTQTPSHQVTQMGQEVILRCVPISNHLYFYWYRQILGQKVEFLVSFYNNEISEKSEIFDDQFSVERPDGSNFTLKIRSTKLEDSAMYFCAGNSFSNYGYTFGSGTRLTVV.

This chain's CDR3 is CASSYAAPGQGGDNEQFF. CDR3 sequence (DNA): TGCGCCAGCAGCTACGCCGCCCCGGGACAGGGGGGGGACAATGAGCAGTTCTTC. The J gene is TRBJ2-1, the V gene TRBV4-1; 11 positions match TRBD1. V was clipped by 5 bases and J by 5 bases; unmatched bases: 14. CDR3 length: 18 residues. CDR1 and CDR2 from the germline V gene are MGHRA and YSYEKL.

This clone was observed once. The rearrangement uses TRBV19 and TRBJ1-6; D is unresolved. Trimming shortened V by 5 bases and J by 9 bases, and 5 bases separated the two germline ends. The germline V gene encodes CDR1 LNHDA and CDR2 SQIVND (reference sequence). CDR3 length: 11 residues. CDR3: CASSVLSPLHF. CDR3 bases: TGTGCCAGTAGTGTCCTTTCACCCCTCCACTTT.

The gene calls are TRBV27 and TRBJ1-4; 7 bases match TRBD1. After removal of 5 bases from V and 10 bases from J, the junction contained 10 bases not matched to a gene. This CDR3 has 14 residues. CDR1 is MNHEY, CDR2 SMNVEV, per germline (reference sequence). The CDR3 DNA sequence: TGTGCCAGCAGTCCCGGGACAGCGATGAGAAAACTGTTTTTT. Its translation: CASSPGTAMRKLFF. The full variable domain, in which reference TRBV27 and TRBJ1-4 provide the parts outside the CDR3, is EAQVTQNPRYLITVTGKKLTVTCSQNMNHEYMSWYRQDPGLGLRQIYYSMNVEVTDKGDVPEGYKVSRKEKRNFPLILESPSPNQTSLYFCASSPGTAMRKLFFGSGTQLSVL.

Points on this clone: Relative to the germline gene, one junction end is altered; a read error may explain this. J is TRBJ2-6 and V is TRBV6-1, with 7 positions matching TRBD1. Germline CDR1 reads MNHNS; CDR2 reads SASEGT. The CDR3 runs 15 residues. The CDR3 sequence: CASREGGLGANVLTF. The CDR3 nucleotides are TGTGCCAGCAGGGAAGGGGGCCTGGGGGCCAACGTCCTGACTTTC.

The chain joins TRBV29-1 to TRBJ2-5; possible D gene TRBD2, 5 bases. Germline V gene lookup returns CDR1 SQVTM and CDR2 ANQGSEA. V shed 2 bases and J shed 8 bases, with 9 bases lying between them. The CDR3 contains 11 residues. The CDR3 nucleotides are TGCAGCGTTGAAATGGGAGAAACCCAGTACTTC. Encoded protein: CSVEMGETQYF.

This chain joins TRBV30 and TRBJ1-3; possible D gene TRBD1, 5 bases. Germline V gives CDR1 GTSNPN, CDR2 SVGIG (reference sequence). This CDR3 contains 15 residues. Trimming removed 3 bases from V and 0 bases from J, with 12 bases in between. The chain's CDR3 is CAWSATRVSGNTIYF. CDR3 coding DNA: TGTGCCTGGAGCGCAACCAGGGTCTCTGGAAACACCATATATTTT. Full variable domain (rest looked up from reference TRBV30 and TRBJ1-3): SQTIHQWPATLVQPVGSPLSLECTVEGTSNPNLYWYRQAAGRGLQLLFYSVGIGQISSEVPQNLSASRPQDRQFILSSKKLLLSDSGFYLCAWSATRVSGNTIYFGEGSWLTVV.

The V call is TRBV29-1, the J call TRBJ1-4; no definite D call. This CDR3 spans 13 amino acids. Trimming took 4 bases from V and 1 from J, leaving 7 bases between them. CDR1 is SQVTM, CDR2 ANQGSEA, per germline. CDR3 sequence: CSVVGITNEKLFF. The CDR3 nucleotides read TGCAGCGTTGTCGGGATAACTAATGAAAAACTGTTTTTT. Full variable domain (missing parts from reference TRBV29-1 and TRBJ1-4): SAVISQKPSRDICQRGTSLTIQCQVDSQVTMMFWYRQQPGQSLTLIATANQGSEATYESGFVIDKFPISRPNLTFSTLTVSNMSPEDSSIYLCSVVGITNEKLFFGSGTQLSVL.

V and J are TRBV5-5 and TRBJ2-7, with 11 bases identical to TRBD1. Germline V lookup: CDR1 SGHKS, CDR2 YYEKEE (reference sequence). V shed 4 bases and J 1 base; nucleotides not matched to a gene: 4. The CDR3 length is 15 residues. CDR3 DNA: TGTGCCAGCAGCGGCGGACAGGGGGCATCCTACGAGCAGTACTTC. Its translation: CASSGGQGASYEQYF.